This T cell receptor beta chain was profiled in a study of response to subunit inactivated influenza vaccine. Study results and caveats: With each seasonal influenza vaccination, the authors suggested, few new T cells are recruited.

TCRdb called the RT-PCR reads again in MiXCR, with one record for every CDR3 protein. Of roughly 650,000 distinct CDR3 sequences listed, 15% to 18% are singletons. This clonotype has just a few counts. What it recognizes is unknown. The CDR3 is 15 amino acids. Germline CDR1 and CDR2: DFQATT and SNEGSKA (reference sequence). J was trimmed by 2 bases and V by 1 base; bases with no gene match: 1. The rearrangement links TRBV20-1 to TRBJ2-2, with TRBD1 matching 10 bases. This TCR came from a middle-aged man who received an inactivated influenza vaccine. This sample comprised PBMCs from blood, obtained less than 13 days after vaccination. The chain's CDR3 is CSARGDRGNTGELFF. CDR3 DNA: TGCAGTGCTAGAGGGGACAGGGGAAACACCGGGGAGCTGTTTTTT.